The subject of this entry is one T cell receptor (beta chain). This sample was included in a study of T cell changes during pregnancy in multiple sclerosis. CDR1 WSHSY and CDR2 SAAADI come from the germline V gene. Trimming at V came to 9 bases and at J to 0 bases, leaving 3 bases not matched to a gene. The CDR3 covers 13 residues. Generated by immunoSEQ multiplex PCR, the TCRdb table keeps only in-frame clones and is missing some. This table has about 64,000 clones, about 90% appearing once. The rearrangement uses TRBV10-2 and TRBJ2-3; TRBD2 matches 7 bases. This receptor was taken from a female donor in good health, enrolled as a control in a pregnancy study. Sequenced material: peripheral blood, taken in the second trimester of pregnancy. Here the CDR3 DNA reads TGCGCCAGTCTAGCGGAGAGCACAGATACGCAGTATTTT. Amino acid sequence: CASLAESTDTQYF.